This is a list of T cell receptor beta chains from one sample in a study of cytomegalovirus exposure and HLA in healthy donors. Some clones are missing from TCRdb's copy, which holds only in-frame ones; the method was immunoSEQ multiplex PCR. Seen in this sample are about 77,000 clones; the ten most common clones hold approximately 14%. Sample: PBMCs. The receptor source for this set is a man aged 50-60 years in good health and CMV-seropositive. Each CDR3 is given with its conserved first and last residue. The order of the fields is V gene, D gene, J gene, CDR3 protein, CDR3 DNA. The D gene is left open where the match is weak.

V gene: TRBV7-9; D gene: NA; J gene: TRBJ1-1; CDR3 protein: CASSLGEDMLDTEAFF; CDR3 DNA: TGTGCCAGCAGCTTAGGGGAGGACATGCTGGACACTGAAGCTTTCTTT
V gene: TRBV4-1; D gene: NA; J gene: TRBJ1-6; CDR3 protein: CASSQEAGSPLHF; CDR3 DNA: TGCGCCAGCAGCCAAGAAGCAGGATCACCCCTCCACTTT
V gene: TRBV7-7; D gene: TRBD2; J gene: TRBJ2-2; CDR3 protein: CASSSGLAGGSTGELFF; CDR3 DNA: TGTGCCAGCAGCTCCGGACTAGCGGGAGGGTCCACCGGGGAGCTGTTTTTT
V gene: TRBV5-6; D gene: NA; J gene: TRBJ2-3; CDR3 protein: CASSPRFRSTDTQYF; CDR3 DNA: TGTGCCAGCAGTCCTCGGTTTCGGAGCACAGATACGCAGTATTTT
V gene: TRBV4-1; D gene: TRBD2; J gene: TRBJ2-2; CDR3 protein: CASSPPSGRGDNTGELFF; CDR3 DNA: TGCGCCAGCAGCCCCCCTAGCGGGCGGGGGGATAACACCGGGGAGCTGTTTTTT
V gene: TRBV28; D gene: NA; J gene: TRBJ2-5; CDR3 protein: CASSFEGWETQYF; CDR3 DNA: TGTGCCAGCAGTTTTGAGGGTTGGGAGACCCAGTACTTC
V gene: TRBV7-3; D gene: TRBD1; J gene: TRBJ2-2; CDR3 protein: CASSRDRETGELFF; CDR3 DNA: TGTGCCAGCAGCCGGGACAGGGAAACCGGGGAGCTGTTTTTT
V gene: TRBV5-1; D gene: NA; J gene: TRBJ1-1; CDR3 protein: CASSLEGGRTEAFF; CDR3 DNA: TGCGCCAGCAGCTTGGAAGGGGGAAGAACTGAAGCTTTCTTT
V gene: TRBV12-5; D gene: NA; J gene: TRBJ1-4; CDR3 protein: CASGFGSGDEKLFF; CDR3 DNA: TGTGCTAGTGGTTTCGGATCAGGGGATGAAAAACTGTTTTTT
V gene: TRBV5-6; D gene: NA; J gene: TRBJ1-5; CDR3 protein: CASSLRGQPQHF; CDR3 DNA: TGTGCCAGCAGCTTACGAGGACAGCCCCAGCATTTT
V gene: TRBV19; D gene: NA; J gene: TRBJ1-6; CDR3 protein: CASSMAPGATNSPLHF; CDR3 DNA: TGTGCCAGTAGTATGGCTCCAGGGGCAACGAATTCACCCCTCCACTTT
V gene: TRBV5-1; D gene: TRBD1; J gene: TRBJ1-5; CDR3 protein: CASSLGQGNSNQPQHF; CDR3 DNA: TGCGCCAGCAGCTTGGGACAGGGCAATAGCAATCAGCCCCAGCATTTT
V gene: TRBV27; D gene: TRBD1; J gene: TRBJ1-2; CDR3 protein: CASSSETGGYGYTF; CDR3 DNA: TGTGCCAGCAGTTCCGAGACAGGGGGCTATGGCTACACCTTC
V gene: TRBV18; D gene: TRBD1; J gene: TRBJ2-5; CDR3 protein: CASSPRSQGAGETQYF; CDR3 DNA: TGTGCCAGCTCACCAAGGAGTCAGGGGGCAGGAGAGACCCAGTACTTC
V gene: TRBV9; D gene: NA; J gene: TRBJ2-3; CDR3 protein: CASSVGSGDRIQNTQYF; CDR3 DNA: TGTGCCAGCAGCGTAGGATCAGGAGACAGGATACAGAACACGCAGTATTTT
V gene: TRBV4-1; D gene: NA; J gene: TRBJ2-2; CDR3 protein: CASSQDPGLKTGELFF; CDR3 DNA: TGCGCCAGCAGCCAAGACCCAGGGCTGAAGACCGGGGAGCTGTTTTTT
V gene: TRBV9; D gene: NA; J gene: TRBJ2-5; CDR3 protein: CASSDGERGSVETQYF; CDR3 DNA: TGTGCCAGCAGCGATGGGGAGAGGGGGTCGGTAGAGACCCAGTACTTC
V gene: TRBV29-1; D gene: NA; J gene: TRBJ2-3; CDR3 protein: CSVVNLPGSQYF; CDR3 DNA: TGCAGCGTTGTAAATCTTCCAGGATCGCAGTATTTT
V gene: TRBV5-1; D gene: NA; J gene: TRBJ1-2; CDR3 protein: CASSSTGGTNGYTF; CDR3 DNA: TGCGCCAGCAGCTCCACGGGGGGCACGAATGGCTACACCTTC
V gene: TRBV4-1; D gene: NA; J gene: TRBJ2-1; CDR3 protein: CASSQSYEQFF; CDR3 DNA: TGCGCCAGCAGCCAATCTTATGAGCAGTTCTTC
V gene: TRBV6-1; D gene: NA; J gene: TRBJ2-7; CDR3 protein: CASSEEESSYEQYF; CDR3 DNA: TGTGCCAGCAGTGAAGAGGAGAGCTCCTACGAGCAGTACTTC
V gene: TRBV5-1; D gene: NA; J gene: TRBJ1-1; CDR3 protein: CASSGHRDGTTEAFF; CDR3 DNA: TGCGCCAGCAGCGGACACAGGGATGGAACCACTGAAGCTTTCTTT
V gene: TRBV9; D gene: NA; J gene: TRBJ2-3; CDR3 protein: CASSEGRDTQYF; CDR3 DNA: TGTGCCAGCAGCGAGGGGCGGGATACGCAGTATTTT
V gene: TRBV5-4; D gene: TRBD2; J gene: TRBJ2-3; CDR3 protein: CASSFGGGGSDTQYF; CDR3 DNA: TGTGCCAGCAGCTTCGGCGGGGGTGGCTCAGATACGCAGTATTTT
V gene: TRBV30; D gene: NA; J gene: TRBJ1-2; CDR3 protein: CAWGQPGGYTF; CDR3 DNA: TGTGCCTGGGGACAGCCCGGCGGCTACACCTTC
V gene: TRBV7-2; D gene: NA; J gene: TRBJ2-5; CDR3 protein: CASSLLRIQETQYF; CDR3 DNA: TGTGCCAGCAGCTTACTGAGGATCCAAGAGACCCAGTACTTC
V gene: TRBV6-4; D gene: NA; J gene: TRBJ2-3; CDR3 protein: CASSDSRTDTQYF; CDR3 DNA: TGTGCCAGCAGTGACTCCAGAACAGATACGCAGTATTTT
V gene: TRBV14; D gene: NA; J gene: TRBJ2-3; CDR3 protein: CASSPPGHLLGDTQYF; CDR3 DNA: TGTGCCAGCAGCCCTCCGGGACACCTCCTCGGAGATACGCAGTATTTT
V gene: TRBV7-2; D gene: TRBD1; J gene: TRBJ1-5; CDR3 protein: CASSDDRGNQPQHF; CDR3 DNA: TGTGCCAGCAGCGATGACAGGGGCAATCAGCCCCAGCATTTT
V gene: TRBV5-5; D gene: NA; J gene: TRBJ2-5; CDR3 protein: CASSLGEGLWETQYF; CDR3 DNA: TGTGCCAGCAGCTTAGGAGAGGGCCTGTGGGAGACCCAGTACTTC
V gene: TRBV5-4; D gene: NA; J gene: TRBJ2-5; CDR3 protein: CASSLDSANQETQYF; CDR3 DNA: TGTGCCAGCAGTCTGGACTCAGCGAACCAAGAGACCCAGTACTTC
V gene: TRBV18; D gene: TRBD1; J gene: TRBJ1-2; CDR3 protein: CASSPLDRIYGYTF; CDR3 DNA: TGTGCCAGCTCACCCTTGGACAGGATCTATGGCTACACCTTC
V gene: TRBV9; D gene: TRBD1; J gene: TRBJ2-2; CDR3 protein: CASSSKQGEGNTGELFF; CDR3 DNA: TGTGCCAGCAGCTCCAAACAGGGGGAAGGAAACACCGGGGAGCTGTTTTTT
V gene: TRBV13; D gene: NA; J gene: TRBJ1-1; CDR3 protein: CASSSTVNTEAFF; CDR3 DNA: TGTGCCAGCAGCTCGACAGTGAACACTGAAGCTTTCTTT
V gene: TRBV7-2; D gene: TRBD1; J gene: TRBJ1-2; CDR3 protein: CATGTGGYGYTF; CDR3 DNA: TGTGCCACCGGGACAGGGGGCTATGGCTACACCTTC
V gene: TRBV5-1; D gene: TRBD2; J gene: TRBJ2-7; CDR3 protein: CASSLELAKTYEQYF; CDR3 DNA: TGCGCCAGCAGCTTGGAACTAGCGAAAACCTACGAGCAGTACTTC
V gene: TRBV9; D gene: NA; J gene: TRBJ1-2; CDR3 protein: CASSVEGTTYYGYTF; CDR3 DNA: TGTGCCAGCAGCGTAGAAGGGACAACTTATTATGGCTACACCTTC
V gene: TRBV2; D gene: NA; J gene: TRBJ2-1; CDR3 protein: CASSEASGNEQFF; CDR3 DNA: TGTGCCAGCAGTGAGGCTTCGGGAAATGAGCAGTTCTTC
V gene: TRBV5-4; D gene: NA; J gene: TRBJ2-3; CDR3 protein: CASSSNGDTQYF; CDR3 DNA: TGTGCCAGCAGCTCCAACGGGGATACGCAGTATTTT
V gene: TRBV2; D gene: TRBD2; J gene: TRBJ2-1; CDR3 protein: CASSATSGLNGNEQFF; CDR3 DNA: TGTGCCAGCAGCGCGACTAGCGGCCTAAATGGGAATGAGCAGTTCTTC
V gene: TRBV12-5; D gene: NA; J gene: TRBJ2-7; CDR3 protein: CASGFSPHEQYF; CDR3 DNA: TGTGCTAGTGGTTTTAGCCCCCACGAGCAGTACTTC
V gene: TRBV19; D gene: NA; J gene: TRBJ1-4; CDR3 protein: CASSQGERANEKLFF; CDR3 DNA: TGTGCCAGCTCACAAGGCGAGCGAGCTAATGAAAAACTGTTTTTT
V gene: TRBV7-9; D gene: TRBD2; J gene: TRBJ2-3; CDR3 protein: CASSRLAVAGLTDTQYF; CDR3 DNA: TGTGCCAGCAGTCGCCTAGCGGTGGCGGGGCTCACAGATACGCAGTATTTT
V gene: TRBV9; D gene: NA; J gene: TRBJ2-7; CDR3 protein: CASSGELAGGHEQYF; CDR3 DNA: TGTGCCAGCAGCGGGGAGCTGGCAGGTGGACACGAGCAGTACTTC
V gene: TRBV6-5; D gene: NA; J gene: TRBJ1-6; CDR3 protein: CASRGIDRNSPLHF; CDR3 DNA: TGTGCCAGCAGGGGTATTGACAGAAATTCACCCCTCCACTTT
V gene: TRBV5-4; D gene: NA; J gene: TRBJ2-3; CDR3 protein: CASSPLPGGVTDTQYF; CDR3 DNA: TGTGCCAGCAGCCCACTTCCGGGCGGGGTCACAGATACGCAGTATTTT